This TCR beta chain comes out of a study of cytomegalovirus exposure and HLA in healthy donors. Per the germline V gene, CDR1 is SQVTM and CDR2 is ANQGSEA. Losses at the gene ends were 7 bases for V and 7 bases for J; bases not matched to a gene: 9. CDR3 length: 14 amino acids. The PCR employed 60 Vbeta primers together with 13 Jbeta primers. Method: immunoSEQ multiplex PCR; TCRdb's copy keeps in-frame clones and lacks some. The sample yields tens of thousands of clones, roughly 90% seen once. The receptor's source is a man between 25 and 39 years old in good health and CMV-seropositive. The sequenced sample consisted of PBMCs. The chain employs TRBV29-1 and TRBJ2-3, with 12 nucleotides matching TRBD2. As DNA, the CDR3 is TGCAGCGAGACGACTAGCGGGAGAGGAAATACGCAGTATTTT. Translating gives CSETTSGRGNTQYF.